The 13 T cell receptor beta chains below were found in one sample sequenced in a study of cytomegalovirus exposure and HLA in healthy donors. Researchers ran the PCR with 60 Vbeta and 13 Jbeta primers. Sequenced by immunoSEQ multiplex PCR; TCRdb stores in-frame clones only, minus some. The repertoire holds 120,000 or so clones, 75% to 85% seen once, with around 3.3% in the top ten. Sequencing was carried out using PBMCs. The receptor source for this set is a male donor in good health and CMV-seronegative.

J is TRBJ2-1 and V is TRBV5-1; the match to TRBD2 covers 16 bases. This CDR3 contains 17 residues. V was clipped by 4 bases and J by 7 bases; unmatched bases: 8. Germline V gene data show CDR1 as SGHRS and CDR2 as YFSETQ. CDR3 sequence: CASSPGLAGGPGNEQFF. CDR3 bases: TGCGCCAGCAGCCCGGGACTAGCGGGGGGGCCGGGGAATGAGCAGTTCTTC.

J is TRBJ2-7 and V is TRBV11-2, with 9 bases fitting TRBD2. The V gene end was trimmed by 4 bases and the J gene end by 4 bases; junction bases not matched to a gene: 11. Looked up from germline, CDR1 is SGHAT and CDR2 is FQNNGV. This CDR3 has 16 amino acids. The CDR3, as DNA: TGTGCCAGCAGCTCAGATGAGCGTCTAGCGGGGTACGAGCAGTACTTC. Translated: CASSSDERLAGYEQYF.

This clone was counted a few times. Compared with germline, one end of the junction differs, possibly owing to a read error. The chain uses TRBV7-9 and TRBJ2-7; D gene ambiguous. This CDR3 is built from 13 residues. The germline gives CDR1 SEHNR, CDR2 FQNEAQ (reference sequence). CDR3 sequence (DNA): TGTTCCAGCAGCCCACGGGTTGGTTACGAGCAGTACTTC. Its translation: CSSSPRVGYEQYF.

CDR3 in DNA: TGTGCCAGCAGCCCACTAGCGGGGGCAGGGTACAATGAGCAGTTCTTC. Translated: CASSPLAGAGYNEQFF. The chain combines TRBV7-8 with TRBJ2-1, with TRBD2 identical over 11 bases. V lost 5 bases, J lost 4 bases, and 7 bases stayed unmatched. Germline CDR1 reads SGHVS; CDR2 reads FQNEAQ. The CDR3 has 16 residues.

As concerns this clone: Compared with germline, one end of the junction differs, possibly owing to a read error. V is TRBV4-3 and J is TRBJ2-6, with D possibly being TRBD1 (7 bases). The CDR3 has 18 residues. Germline V gene sequence: CDR1 LGHNA, CDR2 YSLEER. The DNA of the CDR3 is TGCGCCAGCAGCCGGACCCCCGGAGGGGGCGCCGGGGCCAACGGCCTGACTTTC. Translation: CASSRTPGGGAGANGLTF.

The J gene is TRBJ2-7, the V gene TRBV11-3; tentative D call: TRBD1 (6 bases). CDR1 SGHNT and CDR2 YENEEA come from the germline V gene. This CDR3 region has 14 residues. V shed 5 bases and J shed 2 bases, with 13 bases lying between them. CDR3 residues: CASSPGDRTYEQYF. The CDR3 DNA follows: TGTGCCAGCAGCCCAGGGGACCGAACCTACGAGCAGTACTTC. The full variable domain, rest sourced from reference TRBV11-3 and TRBJ2-7, is EAGVVQSPRYKIIEKKQPVAFWCNPISGHNTLYWYLQNLGQGPELLIRYENEEAVDDSQLPKDRFSAERLKGVDSTLKIQPAELGDSAVYLCASSPGDRTYEQYFGPGTRLTVT.

This clone appeared once. CDR3 in amino acids: CASSVGGLDTQYF. The CDR3 DNA is TGTGCCAGCAGCGTAGGGGGCTTAGATACGCAGTATTTT. The genes are TRBV9 and TRBJ2-3; TRBD1 might be the D (5 bases). Deletions cut 0 bases from V and 5 bases from J, with 7 bases between. Germline loops: CDR1 SGDLS, CDR2 YYNGEE. CDR3 length: 13 amino acids.

The chain employs TRBV30 and TRBJ1-4; no definite D call. V lost 0 bases and J lost 4, with 15 bases in between. The CDR3 contains 16 residues. The germline gives CDR1 GTSNPN, CDR2 SVGIG (reference sequence). CDR3 amino acids: CAWSVYGPGFNEKLFF. Written as DNA, the CDR3 is TGTGCCTGGAGTGTATATGGGCCAGGCTTTAATGAAAAACTGTTTTTT. Based on the CDR3 plus reference TRBV30 and TRBJ1-4, the full variable domain is SQTIHQWPATLVQPVGSPLSLECTVEGTSNPNLYWYRQAAGRGLQLLFYSVGIGQISSEVPQNLSASRPQDRQFILSSKKLLLSDSGFYLCAWSVYGPGFNEKLFFGSGTQLSVL.

The V and J genes are TRBV6-1 and TRBJ2-5; no firm D call. The J call may be faulty, since TRBJ2-7 better matches the DNA end. Germline V gene data show CDR1 as MNHNS and CDR2 as SASEGT. This CDR3 has 14 amino acids. The CDR3 DNA is TGTGCCAGCAGTGAAACTAATTCCCCCTACGAGCAGTACTTC. Translating it yields CASSETNSPYEQYF.

The V and J genes are TRBV5-1 and TRBJ2-5, with 8 bases fitting TRBD1. With 7 bases clipped from V and 2 bases from J, the junction kept 13 bases outside the gene matches. The CDR3 sequence is 16 residues long. Germline CDR1 and CDR2: SGHRS and YFSETQ. Here the CDR3 reads CASAPVPGGGQETQYF. CDR3 DNA sequence: TGCGCCAGCGCTCCGGTCCCAGGGGGCGGGCAAGAGACCCAGTACTTC.

This sequence joins TRBV11-2 and TRBJ1-2; D gene uncertain. Trimming pared 5 bases from V and 0 bases from J, leaving 7 bases between. Germline lookup yields CDR1 SGHAT and CDR2 FQNNGV. CDR3 size: 13 residues. The CDR3 sequence is CASSPGPNYGYTF. Here the CDR3 DNA reads TGTGCCAGCAGCCCAGGTCCTAACTATGGCTACACCTTC.

The chain carries TRBV30 and TRBJ2-2; 7 nucleotides match TRBD1. CDR1 GTSNPN and CDR2 SVGIG come from the germline V gene (reference sequence). V was clipped by 3 bases and J by 6 bases; unmatched bases: 1. The CDR3 is made up of 12 amino acids. Here the CDR3 reads CAWRQGPGELFF. CDR3 in DNA: TGTGCCTGGAGACAGGGGCCCGGGGAGCTGTTTTTT.

The rearrangement uses TRBV11-2 and TRBJ1-1; a weak D match, TRBD1 (6 bases). With 2 bases removed from V and 4 bases from J, the gap between germline ends came to 14 bases. This CDR3 has 15 residues. Germline CDR1 and CDR2: SGHAT and FQNNGV. This chain's CDR3 is CASSLYMARGTEAFF. CDR3 bases: TGTGCCAGCAGCTTATATATGGCCAGGGGCACTGAAGCTTTCTTT.